This T cell receptor beta chain was identified during a study of CD4 T cells in relation to SARS-CoV-2 and coronaviruses. Using immunoSEQ multiplex PCR, the repertoire was profiled, and TCRdb retains in-frame clones only, with some absent. This sample has over 20,000 clones, with 73% found just once. Before the COVID-19 pandemic, during about 2011-2019, CD4+ T cells were taken from unexposed donors. After roughly ten days of culture, CD4+ T cells were isolated. With regard to this clone: As yet, its antigen is unknown.

CDR1 and CDR2 (germline): MNHNS, SASEGT. The junction had 4 bases not matched to a gene; V was cut back by 1 base and J by 4 bases. CDR3 length: 15 amino acids. The V call is TRBV6-1, the J call TRBJ2-1, with TRBD2 matching 7 bases. The source material was CD4+ T cells from PBMCs, cultured in vitro. The TCR originated in a human donor in good health. In DNA form, the CDR3 reads TGTGCCAGCAGTGAAGGGCTAGCGGATTACAATGAGCAGTTCTTC. The encoded protein is CASSEGLADYNEQFF.